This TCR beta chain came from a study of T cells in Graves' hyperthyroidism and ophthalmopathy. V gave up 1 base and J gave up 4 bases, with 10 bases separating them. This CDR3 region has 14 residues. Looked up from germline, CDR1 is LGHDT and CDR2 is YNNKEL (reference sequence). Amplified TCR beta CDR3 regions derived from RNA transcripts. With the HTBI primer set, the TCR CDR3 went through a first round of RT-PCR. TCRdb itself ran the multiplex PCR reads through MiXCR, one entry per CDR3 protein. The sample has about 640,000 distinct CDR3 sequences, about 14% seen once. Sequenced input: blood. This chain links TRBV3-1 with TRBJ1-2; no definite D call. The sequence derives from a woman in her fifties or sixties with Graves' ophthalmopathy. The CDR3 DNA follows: TGTGCCAGCAGCCAAGCTTCGGGGTTCTATGGCTACACCTTC. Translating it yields CASSQASGFYGYTF.